The entry below describes one T cell receptor (beta chain). Its antigen is unknown. This same CDR3 is encoded by further DNA sequences in the sample. The data belong to a study of shared clonotypes between healthy human individuals. Whole-study results and caveats: It was the non-shared clonotypes that had lower generation probabilities than clonotypes shared by all four donors.

Here immunoSEQ multiplex PCR was the method, and the copy in TCRdb shows in-frame clones only, minus some. The profile shows 2 million to 2.5 million clones, about 92% of them singletons. Sequencing used naive CD4+ T cells from PBMCs. Subset of the sample: CD45RA+ positively selected. The sequence came from a man between 18 and 29 years old in good health. Some clones in this sample may be carry-over from other donors' samples.

DNA for the CDR3: TGCGCCAGCAGCTTGGTCCTAGCGGGCACAGATACGCAGTATTTT. Translated, it gives CASSLVLAGTDTQYF. The chain is built from TRBV5-1 and TRBJ2-3; TRBD2 matches at 7 bases. CDR3 length: 15 amino acids. V lost 0 bases, J lost 1 base, and 2 bases stayed unmatched. Per the germline V gene, CDR1 is SGHRS and CDR2 is YFSETQ.